This entry lists 3 T cell receptor beta chains sequenced from one sample in a study of post-analysis software for immune sequencing data. Overall study results and limits: Among a few TRBV segments more frequent in patients than controls were TRBV5-6, TRBV5-1 and TRBV20-1.

TCR beta libraries were prepared from cDNA with unique molecular identifiers. From the PCR reads, TCRdb called clonotypes with MiXCR, one entry per CDR3 protein. The table lists about 770,000 distinct CDR3 sequences, roughly 46% of them singletons. Their target antigens are unknown. Input material: blood. Receptors were obtained from a girl aged 5 to 17 with multiple sclerosis.

V usage is TRBV9 and J usage is TRBJ2-3; D is ambiguous. This CDR3 spans 13 amino acids. Trimming left V 3 bases short and J 6 bases short, with 11 bases between. CDR1 SGDLS and CDR2 YYNGEE come from the germline V gene. In nucleotides, the CDR3 is TGTGCCAGCAGCGGAAATCAAGGGGATACGCAGTATTTT. This gives the protein CASSGNQGDTQYF.

This clonotype was detected only a few times. This chain connects TRBV28 to TRBJ2-7; 7 nucleotides align to TRBD1. This CDR3 is 14 amino acids long. V shed 5 bases and J 5 bases; nucleotides not matched to a gene: 9. Germline values: CDR1 MDHEN, CDR2 SYDVKM. The CDR3 DNA sequence: TGTGCCAGCAGTGGTGTCCAACAGGGGAACGAGCAGTACTTC. It translates to CASSGVQQGNEQYF.

This clonotype was recorded a few times. The chain has TRBV5-1 and TRBJ2-5, with 11 bases matching TRBD1. CDR1 is SGHRS, CDR2 YFSETQ, per germline. CDR3 size: 15 residues. Trimming removed 5 bases from V and 1 base from J; junction bases left unmatched: 4. CDR3 loop: CASRFGTGGQETQYF. The CDR3 nucleotides read TGCGCCAGCAGATTCGGGACAGGGGGCCAAGAGACCCAGTACTTC.